Described below is a single T cell receptor (beta chain) sequence and its context. This entry belongs to a study of technical replicates of blood from a handful of donors. Germline assignment: CDR1 SGHAT and CDR2 FQNNGV. V shed 5 bases and J shed 1 base, with 8 bases lying between them. This CDR3 has 13 amino acids. The repertoire was sequenced with immunoSEQ multiplex PCR; TCRdb's copy has only in-frame clones and lacks some. The sample consists of 85,000 to 100,000 clones, nearly 97% of them appearing once. The sequenced material came from T cells isolated from PBMCs. The sequence was obtained from a human donor in good health. This chain connects TRBV11-2 to TRBJ1-1; a weak D match, TRBD1 (5 bases). The CDR3 bases are TGTGCCAGCAGCCAGGGATCGAACACTGAAGCTTTCTTT. Its translation is CASSQGSNTEAFF. The complete variable domain, with remaining parts taken from reference TRBV11-2 and TRBJ1-1, reads EAGVAQSPRYKIIEKRQSVAFWCNPISGHATLYWYQQILGQGPKLLIQFQNNGVVDDSQLPKDRFSAERLKGVDSTLKIQPAKLEDSAVYLCASSQGSNTEAFFGQGTRLTVV.